This is a list of T cell receptor beta chains from one sample in a study of blood T cell repertoires in COVID-19. Data came from immunoSEQ multiplex PCR; TCRdb stores just in-frame clones and leaves some out. The repertoire consists of approximately 200,000 clones, with approximately 84% occurring once and the leading ten covering more than 2.5%. Sequenced input: PBMCs or T cells enriched from blood (not recorded which). Receptors were obtained from a woman in her 30s who had recovered from COVID-19. Both conserved end residues are part of each CDR3. The order of the fields is J gene, V gene, clone size, D gene, CDR3 protein, CDR3 DNA. D genes are given only for firm matches. Clone size is given for some rows only: seen once, a few or many times, or a class if the clone is expanded.

>TRBJ1-1|TRBV3-1/TRBV3-2|-|-
CASSRQPASEAFF
TGTGCCAGCAGTCGACAGCCCGCCTCTGAAGCTTTCTTT
>TRBJ1-1|TRBV23-1|-|-
CASSQSLRGTGNTEAFF
TGCGCCAGCAGTCAATCTTTGAGGGGGACCGGGAACACTGAAGCTTTCTTT
>TRBJ2-5|TRBV4-2|-|-
CASSQRSDSPGETQYF
TGTGCCAGCAGCCAACGTTCGGACAGCCCCGGGGAGACCCAGTACTTC
>TRBJ1-2|TRBV19|-|TRBD1
CASTSPGQTYGYTF
TGTGCCAGTACATCCCCGGGACAGACCTATGGCTACACCTTC
>TRBJ1-6|TRBV27|-|TRBD1
CASSLSTGYNSPLHF
TGTGCCAGCAGTTTATCGACAGGGTATAATTCACCCCTCCACTTT
>TRBJ1-1|TRBV5-4|-|TRBD1
CASSSPGQRNTEAFF
TGTGCCAGCAGCTCACCGGGACAGAGGAACACTGAAGCTTTCTTT
>TRBJ1-1|TRBV7-3|-|-
CASSSQGYTEAFF
TGTGCCAGCAGCTCCCAGGGTTACACTGAAGCTTTCTTT
>TRBJ2-3|TRBV5-1|-|TRBD2
CASSLRGLPTDTQYF
TGCGCCAGCAGCTTGAGGGGACTACCCACAGATACGCAGTATTTT
>TRBJ1-2|TRBV9|-|-
CASSDSENYGYTF
TGTGCCAGCAGCGACTCTGAAAACTATGGCTACACCTTC
>TRBJ2-3|TRBV3-1/TRBV3-2|-|TRBD2
CASSLSGTRVTDTQYF
TGTGCCAGCAGCCTGTCCGGGACTAGGGTCACAGATACGCAGTATTTT
>TRBJ1-5|TRBV27|-|-
CASSRGRGDQPQHF
TGTGCCAGCAGCCGAGGACGGGGGGATCAGCCCCAGCATTTT
>TRBJ1-5|TRBV6-5|-|TRBD1
CASRGTDYSNQPQHF
TGTGCCAGCAGGGGGACAGACTATAGCAATCAGCCCCAGCATTTT
>TRBJ2-5|TRBV5-1|few|TRBD2
CASSLGLAGLQETQYF
TGCGCCAGCAGCTTGGGACTAGCGGGGCTCCAAGAGACCCAGTACTTC
>TRBJ1-1|TRBV9|-|-
CASSPRHQGANTEAFF
TGTGCCAGCAGCCCTCGACACCAGGGCGCAAACACTGAAGCTTTCTTT
>TRBJ2-1|TRBV5-1|-|TRBD2
CASSLATAGAPLEQFF
TGCGCCAGCAGCTTGGCCACAGCGGGGGCCCCCCTTGAGCAGTTCTTC
>TRBJ1-3|TRBV19|-|TRBD1
CASSIPTGQGSGNTIYF
TGTGCCAGTAGTATCCCTACTGGACAGGGAAGCGGAAACACCATATATTTT
>TRBJ2-1|TRBV6-4|once|TRBD2
CASSYFSGGAVEQFF
TGTGCCAGCAGTTATTTTAGCGGGGGGGCGGTTGAGCAGTTCTTC
>TRBJ2-1|TRBV18|-|TRBD2
CASSLGLAGGSSYNEQFF
TGTGCCAGCTCCCTGGGACTAGCGGGGGGGAGCTCCTACAATGAGCAGTTCTTC
>TRBJ2-7|TRBV27|-|TRBD1
CASSRQGGSYEQYF
TGTGCCAGCAGCCGACAGGGGGGTTCCTACGAGCAGTACTTC
>TRBJ2-7|TRBV28|-|TRBD1
CASRSTGNHEQYF
TGTGCCAGCAGGTCGACAGGGAACCACGAGCAGTACTTC
>TRBJ1-3|TRBV5-5|-|-
CASSGSPGLLAGNTIYF
TGTGCCAGCAGCGGAAGCCCGGGGTTACTTGCTGGAAACACCATATATTTT
>TRBJ1-4|TRBV7-8|-|-
CASSPSRGQTTNEKLFF
TGTGCCAGCAGCCCCTCCCGCGGGCAGACAACTAATGAAAAACTGTTTTTT
>TRBJ1-5|TRBV6-1|-|TRBD1
CASSEGQGFVQPQHF
TGTGCCAGCAGTGAAGGACAGGGTTTCGTCCAGCCCCAGCATTTT
>TRBJ1-4|TRBV11-2|-|-
CASSQSKGHGSNEKLFF
TGTGCCAGCAGCCAAAGCAAAGGCCACGGGTCTAATGAAAAACTGTTTTTT
>TRBJ1-3|TRBV18|once|TRBD1
CASSPGTGGNTIYF
TGTGCCAGCTCACCTGGGACAGGGGGAAACACCATATATTTT
>TRBJ1-1|TRBV6-6|-|-
CASSYGGINTEAFF
TGTGCCAGCAGTTATGGAGGGATAAACACTGAAGCTTTCTTT
>TRBJ2-1|TRBV2|-|TRBD2
CASASGEGSWSYNEQFF
TGTGCCAGCGCTAGCGGGGAGGGATCATGGTCCTACAATGAGCAGTTCTTC
>TRBJ1-2|TRBV10-2|once|TRBD1
CASTDRVGTAHNYGYTF
TGCGCCAGCACGGACAGGGTGGGGACAGCTCACAACTATGGCTACACCTTC
>TRBJ2-3|TRBV9|-|TRBD2
CASSQRLAGSTDTQYF
TGTGCCAGCAGCCAGAGACTAGCGGGATCGACAGATACGCAGTATTTT
>TRBJ2-1|TRBV29-1|-|TRBD1
CSVEDQEDRAYNEQFF
TGCAGCGTTGAAGATCAGGAAGACAGGGCATACAATGAGCAGTTCTTC
>TRBJ2-5|TRBV19|-|-
CASSLLRDKEETQYF
TGTGCCAGTAGCCTTCTCCGGGACAAAGAAGAGACCCAGTACTTC
>TRBJ2-7|TRBV5-6|few|-
CASSYIYEQYF
TGTGCCAGCAGCTACATCTACGAGCAGTACTTC
>TRBJ2-7|TRBV4-1|-|TRBD1
CASSQGQGAYEQYF
TGCGCCAGCAGCCAGGGACAGGGGGCCTACGAGCAGTACTTC
>TRBJ2-1|TRBV29-1|few|-
CSVGTQWGVIF
TGCAGCGTTGGGACTCAGTGGGGGGTGATCTTC
>TRBJ1-1|TRBV27|-|-
CASRRQAENTEAFF
TGTGCCAGCAGACGACAGGCGGAGAACACTGAAGCTTTCTTT
>TRBJ2-7|TRBV30|few|TRBD2
CAWTGGVHEQYF
TGTGCCTGGACGGGAGGGGTCCACGAGCAGTACTTC
>TRBJ1-1|TRBV10-2|-|TRBD1
CASRARGTGDTEAFF
TGCGCCAGCAGGGCCAGGGGGACAGGGGACACTGAAGCTTTCTTT
>TRBJ2-1|TRBV11-2|-|-
CASSLSGGFGNEQFF
TGTGCCAGCAGCCTTAGCGGAGGTTTTGGTAATGAGCAGTTCTTC
>TRBJ2-6|TRBV21-1|-|-
CAYSLGDRGIGANVLTF
TGTGCCTACTCCCTGGGGGACAGGGGGATAGGGGCCAACGTCCTGACTTTC
>TRBJ1-1|TRBV7-2|-|TRBD1
CASSPQGAKNTEAFF
TGTGCCAGCAGCCCACAGGGGGCAAAGAACACTGAAGCTTTCTTT
>TRBJ1-1|TRBV6-5|-|TRBD1
CASSQTGLNTEAFF
TGTGCCAGCAGTCAGACAGGGTTGAACACTGAAGCTTTCTTT
>TRBJ1-1|TRBV12-5|-|-
CASGLALTGLGAFF
TGTGCTAGTGGTTTGGCCCTAACAGGGTTGGGAGCTTTCTTT
>TRBJ1-2|TRBV11-2|-|TRBD1
CASSSGVQGAEGYTF
TGTGCCAGCAGCTCGGGGGTGCAGGGGGCTGAGGGCTACACCTTC
>TRBJ1-2|TRBV30|-|TRBD1
CAWKQGAKFLYGYTF
TGTGCCTGGAAGCAGGGGGCCAAATTTCTCTATGGCTACACCTTC
>TRBJ1-6|TRBV4-1|few|-
CASSQGLWPLHF
TGCGCCAGCAGCCAAGGGCTTTGGCCCCTCCACTTT
>TRBJ2-1|TRBV3-1/TRBV3-2|-|-
CASSPPPNSNEQFF
TGTGCCAGCAGCCCCCCCCCTAACTCCAATGAGCAGTTCTTC
>TRBJ2-6|TRBV21-1|-|-
CASSKALGTGSPSGANVLTF
TGTGCCAGCAGCAAAGCGCTTGGGACAGGCTCCCCCTCTGGGGCCAACGTCCTGACTTTC
>TRBJ2-2|TRBV2|-|-
CASSPSPTRYGVELFF
TGTGCCAGCAGTCCATCGCCGACTAGATACGGGGTGGAGCTGTTTTTT
>TRBJ1-1|TRBV5-1|-|TRBD1
CASTPAPGQGALSEAFF
TGCGCCAGCACCCCCGCCCCGGGACAGGGGGCATTGTCTGAAGCTTTCTTT
>TRBJ2-1|TRBV7-2|-|-
CASSPAGLGAQFF
TGTGCCAGCAGCCCTGCCGGCCTAGGTGCGCAGTTCTTC
>TRBJ2-5|TRBV3-1/TRBV3-2|-|TRBD2
CASSQVRLAGEETQYF
TGTGCCAGCAGCCAAGTCCGGTTGGCGGGGGAAGAGACCCAGTACTTC
>TRBJ2-7|TRBV5-1|-|TRBD2
CASRLERGSLEQYF
TGCGCCAGCAGGTTGGAGCGGGGTAGTTTGGAGCAGTACTTC
>TRBJ1-5|TRBV19|-|-
CASSMSSGGGTSNQPQHF
TGTGCCAGTAGTATGTCCTCCGGTGGGGGGACGAGCAATCAGCCCCAGCATTTT
>TRBJ2-5|TRBV29-1|once|TRBD1
CSVGDRARTETQYF
TGCAGCGTGGGAGACAGGGCGAGGACGGAGACCCAGTACTTC
>TRBJ2-3|TRBV11-3|-|TRBD1
CASSPRTGGTDTQYF
TGTGCCAGCAGCCCACGGACAGGGGGCACAGATACGCAGTATTTT
>TRBJ1-1|TRBV9|-|-
CASSVAGQINTEAFF
TGTGCCAGCAGCGTCGCCGGACAGATAAACACTGAAGCTTTCTTT
>TRBJ1-1|TRBV30|-|TRBD1
CAWSATGGTEAFF
TGTGCCTGGAGTGCCACAGGGGGCACTGAAGCTTTCTTT
>TRBJ1-2|TRBV21-1|few|-
CASSKNPDRHYGYTF
TGTGCCAGCAGCAAAAACCCCGACAGACACTATGGCTACACCTTC